The rows below give T cell receptor beta chains drawn from one sample of a study of shared clonotypes between healthy human individuals. Clones were sequenced by immunoSEQ multiplex PCR, and TCRdb holds only the in-frame ones, with some missing. The table lists about 380,000 clones, approximately 97% of them singletons. The sequencing sample was made of memory CD8+ T cells sorted from blood. All receptors derive from a man aged 25 to 40 in good health. The CDR3 runs from the conserved cysteine through the conserved F or W. A D gene is named only where the DNA matches it firmly. For some rows the clone size is stated as once, few or many, or as a class when expanded; others skip it.

NA	NA	TRBV2	10	TRBJ2-7	TGTGCCAGCGTTAGGGGCGAGCAGTACTTC	CASVRGEQYF
NA	NA	TRBV30	16	TRBJ1-1	TGTGCCTGGAGTGTACGGGGAGGGAGACGGTACGCTGAAGCTTTCTTT	CAWSVRGGRRYAEAFF
NA	NA	TRBV30	17	TRBJ1-5	TGTGCCTGGAGTGTTAAGGCGGGGCGGGGAGCCCATCAGCCCCAGCATTTT	CAWSVKAGRGAHQPQHF
TRBD2	NA	TRBV4-1	19	TRBJ2-2	TGCGCCAGCAGCCAAGGGAGGACTAGCGGGAGGATTAGGACCGGGGAGCTGTTTTTT	CASSQGRTSGRIRTGELFF
NA	NA	TRBV7-9	12	TRBJ2-6	TGTGCCAGCAGCGGTGGGGCCAACGTCCTGACTTTC	CASSGGANVLTF
TRBD1	NA	TRBV5-6	16	TRBJ2-3	TGTGCCAGCAGCAGACAGGGGAGATCGGCCACAGATACGCAGTATTTT	CASSRQGRSATDTQYF
TRBD2	once	TRBV6-5	15	TRBJ2-1	TGTGCCAGCAGGTTGGGACTAGCGGGTAGATATGAGCAGTTCTTC	CASRLGLAGRYEQFF
NA	NA	TRBV15	15	TRBJ2-3	TGTGCCACCAGCAGAGACCACTCAGAAACAGATACGCAGTATTTT	CATSRDHSETDTQYF
NA	NA	TRBV6-5	13	TRBJ2-7	TGTGCCAGCAGTTACTCGGAGGCGAACGAGCAGTACTTC	CASSYSEANEQYF
TRBD2	NA	TRBV7-8	15	TRBJ2-7	TGTGCCAGCAGATCCGGGGTACTAGCGGCCTACGAGCAGTACTTC	CASRSGVLAAYEQYF
TRBD1	NA	TRBV15	16	TRBJ2-1	TGTGCCACCAGCAGGGAAGACAGGGCTGAGGAGAATGAGCAGTTCTTC	CATSREDRAEENEQFF
NA	NA	TRBV11-2	14	TRBJ2-7	TGTGCCAGCAGCTTCACAGGACTGTCCTACGAGCAGTACTTC	CASSFTGLSYEQYF
NA	NA	TRBV28	19	TRBJ2-7	TGTGCCAGCAGTCCCGCGCGATGGAAATTCGAAAGGGTCCGCTACGAGCAGTACTTC	CASSPARWKFERVRYEQYF
NA	NA	TRBV15	16	TRBJ1-2	TGTGCCACCAGCAGAGATCCCCTAGTCGGTAACTATGGCTACACCTTC	CATSRDPLVGNYGYTF
NA	once	TRBV5-1	14	TRBJ2-1	TGCGCCAGCAGCCTAGACGGTTTCTACAATGAGCAGTTCTTC	CASSLDGFYNEQFF
NA	once	TRBV7-9	15	TRBJ2-1	TGTGCCAGCAGCGTTCGGGAGCAGGTCCACAATGAGCAGTTCTTC	CASSVREQVHNEQFF
NA	NA	TRBV6-6	16	TRBJ2-2	TGTGCCAGCAGTTACCTACTAACGGGTATTACCGGGGAGCTGTTTTTT	CASSYLLTGITGELFF
TRBD1	NA	TRBV9	14	TRBJ2-4	TGTGCCAGCAGCGCTCTAGGACAGGGTGGCATTCAGTACTTC	CASSALGQGGIQYF
NA	once	TRBV28	14	TRBJ2-7	TGTGCCAGCAAAAACGAAGGTGTTCTAGACGAGCAGTACTTC	CASKNEGVLDEQYF
NA	NA	TRBV5-1	15	TRBJ2-1	TGCGCCAGCAGCGGAACGGGACTCACATACAATGAGCAGTTCTTC	CASSGTGLTYNEQFF
NA	NA	TRBV28	11	TRBJ2-7	TGTGCCAGCACCTGGTCCTACGAGCAGTACTTC	CASTWSYEQYF
NA	NA	TRBV5-5	15	TRBJ2-2	TGTGCCAGCAGTTGGGGTAGCGGGAACACCGGGGAGCTGTTTTTT	CASSWGSGNTGELFF
TRBD2	NA	TRBV11-2	15	TRBJ2-5	TGTGCCAGCAGCTCTAGCGGGAATCTCCAAGAGACCCAGTACTTC	CASSSSGNLQETQYF
TRBD2	NA	TRBV5-1	15	TRBJ2-3	TGCGCCAGCAGCATACTAGCGGGAGTCAGCGATACGCAGTATTTT	CASSILAGVSDTQYF
TRBD1	NA	TRBV19	18	TRBJ2-6	TGTGCCAGACTCCCGCCTCCGGGACAGTGCTCTGGGGCCAACGTCCTGACTTTC	CARLPPPGQCSGANVLTF
NA	NA	TRBV11-2	16	TRBJ1-1	TGTGCCAGCAGCTTAGGGTTTGACGAAGGGAACACTGAAGCTTTCTTT	CASSLGFDEGNTEAFF
TRBD1	NA	TRBV6-1	15	TRBJ1-6	TGTGCCAGCAGTGAACAGGGGGCTTATAATTCACCCCTCCACTTT	CASSEQGAYNSPLHF
NA	NA	TRBV27	15	TRBJ2-3	TGTGCCAGCATCTGGAGGCGGGATGACACAGATACGCAGTATTTT	CASIWRRDDTDTQYF
NA	once	TRBV5-5	16	TRBJ2-2	TGTGCCAGCAGCTTGCAAGGGGTGTTGGATACCGGGGAGCTGTTTTTT	CASSLQGVLDTGELFF
TRBD2	NA	TRBV4-1	18	TRBJ2-3	TGCGCCAGCAGCCCCGGGGCGGGAGGGCCCCTTGGCACAGATACGCAGTATTTT	CASSPGAGGPLGTDTQYF
NA	NA	TRBV9	13	TRBJ1-1	TGTGCCAGCAGCTTCAGGCAGGGTACTGAAGCTTTCTTT	CASSFRQGTEAFF